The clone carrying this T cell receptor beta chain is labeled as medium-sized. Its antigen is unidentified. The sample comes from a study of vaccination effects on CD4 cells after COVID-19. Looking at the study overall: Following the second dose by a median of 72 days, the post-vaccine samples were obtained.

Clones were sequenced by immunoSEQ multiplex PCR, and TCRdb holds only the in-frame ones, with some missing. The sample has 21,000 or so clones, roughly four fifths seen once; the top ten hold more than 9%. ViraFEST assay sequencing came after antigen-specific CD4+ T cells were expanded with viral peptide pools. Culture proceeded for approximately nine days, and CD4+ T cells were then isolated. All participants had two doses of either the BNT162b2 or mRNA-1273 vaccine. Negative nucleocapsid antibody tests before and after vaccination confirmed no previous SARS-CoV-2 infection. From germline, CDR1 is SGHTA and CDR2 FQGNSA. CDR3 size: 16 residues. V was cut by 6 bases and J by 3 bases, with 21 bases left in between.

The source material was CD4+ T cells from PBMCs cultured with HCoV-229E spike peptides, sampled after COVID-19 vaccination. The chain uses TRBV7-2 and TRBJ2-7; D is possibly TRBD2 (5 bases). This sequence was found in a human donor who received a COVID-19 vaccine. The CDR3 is CASSLPTSSLYYEQYF. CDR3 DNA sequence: TGTGCCAGCAGTCTTCCTACTAGTTCCCTTTACTACGAGCAGTACTTC. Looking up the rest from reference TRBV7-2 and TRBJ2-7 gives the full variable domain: GAGVSQSPSNKVTEKGKDVELRCDPISGHTALYWYRQSLGQGLEFLIYFQGNSAPDKSGLPSDRFSAERTGGSVSTLTIQRTQQEDSAVYLCASSLPTSSLYYEQYFGPGTRLTVT.